This TCR beta chain was captured in a study of T-cell reconstitution after alpha-beta-depleted transplantation in children. Preparation of the TCRbeta library used unique molecular identifiers. TCRdb reanalysed the PCR reads using MiXCR and keeps one entry per CDR3 protein. The table lists 330,000 or so distinct CDR3 sequences, approximately 10% of them singletons. The sequencing used PBMCs from the stem cell graft donor, collected from the stem cell graft. This clonotype was sampled from a human donor who donated a stem cell graft to a child with acute lymphoblastic leukemia.

CDR3 residues: CASSLTRTKAYEQYF. The DNA for the CDR3 is TGTGCCAGCAGCCTTACGCGGACTAAAGCCTACGAGCAGTACTTC. The rearrangement uses TRBV7-2 and TRBJ2-7; the D gene is possibly TRBD2 (6 bases). V dropped 5 bases and J dropped 2 bases, with 16 bases sitting between them. This CDR3 region has 15 residues. Germline V gene data show CDR1 as SGHTA and CDR2 as FQGNSA.